The 22 T cell receptor beta chains reported below all come from one sample, sequenced in a study of control samples from healthy donors and cancer patients. TCRdb's table, derived via immunoSEQ multiplex PCR, lists solely in-frame clones and lacks some. The repertoire holds 150,000 to 200,000 clones, with roughly 92% as singletons. Sequencing input: blood. The receptors originated from a woman under 40 in good health.

CDR3 DNA sequence: TGTGCCAGCAGTTTACGCGGGGGGACAGAGGACGAGCAGTACTTC. This codes for CASSLRGGTEDEQYF. The rearrangement joins TRBV28 to TRBJ2-7; the D gene is possibly TRBD2 (8 bases). V lost 2 bases to trimming and J lost 5 bases, with 16 bases between them. This CDR3 has 15 residues. Germline V CDR1 and CDR2: MDHEN, SYDVKM.

This sequence joins TRBV19 and TRBJ2-2; a weak D match, TRBD1 (7 bases). The ends were cut back, 5 bases at V and 7 bases at J, with 20 bases in the middle. CDR3 length equals 16 residues. Germline CDR1 LNHDA, CDR2 SQIVND (reference sequence). This CDR3 reads CASSFYRGGKGGELFF. The CDR3 nucleotides are TGTGCCAGTAGTTTTTACAGGGGCGGGAAAGGCGGGGAGCTGTTTTTT.

The genes are TRBV15 and TRBJ2-7, with TRBD1 matching over 8 bases. The trim removed 9 bases at V and 1 base at J, leaving 8 bases unmatched. The CDR3 has 14 amino acids. Germline values: CDR1 LNHNV, CDR2 YYDKDF (reference sequence). The CDR3 loop is CATGNRGKSYEQYF. CDR3 in DNA: TGTGCCACGGGGAACAGGGGGAAATCCTACGAGCAGTACTTC.

This sequence joins TRBV28 and TRBJ1-6; D is undetermined. Germline lookup yields CDR1 MDHEN and CDR2 SYDVKM. The CDR3 loop spans 10 amino acids. Trimming stripped 8 bases from V and 14 bases from J, with 10 bases between. CDR3 residues: CASGRFTLHF. The CDR3 nucleotides are TGTGCCAGCGGCCGGTTCACCCTCCACTTT.

The chain couples TRBV7-2 to TRBJ2-7; TRBD2 is a possible D gene (6 bases). Germline CDR1 is SGHTA and CDR2 is FQGNSA. V gave up 3 bases and J gave up 5 bases, with 11 bases separating them. The CDR3 spans 13 residues. CDR3 loop: CASSLGPGDEQYF. The CDR3 nucleotides read TGTGCCAGCAGCTTGGGGCCGGGGGACGAGCAGTACTTC.

The CDR3 here is CASKLGGTDTQYF. The DNA of the CDR3 is TGTGCCAGTAAACTGGGCGGCACAGATACGCAGTATTTT. The chain recombines TRBV19 with TRBJ2-3; D remains ambiguous. The germline V gene has CDR1 LNHDA and CDR2 SQIVND (reference sequence). There are 13 residues in the CDR3. Trimming took 7 bases from V and 1 from J, leaving 9 bases between them.

The chain combines TRBV6-6 with TRBJ2-3; D is uncertain. Germline V gene sequence: CDR1 MNHNY, CDR2 SVGAGI (reference sequence). Trimming shortened V by 0 bases and J by 0 bases, and 7 bases separated the two germline ends. This CDR3 has 15 amino acids. CDR3 DNA sequence: TGTGCCAGCAGTTACTCGATAGAAAGCACAGATACGCAGTATTTT. Its protein is CASSYSIESTDTQYF.

Details on this clone: One end of the junction varies from germline; a read error may be responsible. This chain links TRBV19 with TRBJ1-6; D gene ambiguous. Germline assignment: CDR1 LNHDA and CDR2 SQIVND (reference sequence). This CDR3 contains 15 residues. The CDR3 spells CAPPESGIWNSSLHF. The CDR3 DNA follows: TGTGCCCCCCCCGAATCGGGAATATGGAATTCATCCCTCCACTTT.

In its sample, this clone was seen once. This sequence joins TRBV19 and TRBJ1-3; TRBD1 might be the D (5 bases). This CDR3 region has 16 residues. Trimming left V 7 bases short and J 4 bases short, with 20 bases between. Germline values: CDR1 LNHDA, CDR2 SQIVND (reference sequence). Here the CDR3 reads CASNKRDGLKGNTIYF. The CDR3 DNA sequence: TGTGCCAGTAACAAAAGGGACGGACTAAAGGGAAACACCATATATTTT.

V is TRBV13 and J is TRBJ2-1, with 8 positions matching TRBD1. V shed 5 bases and J 6 bases; nucleotides not matched to a gene: 12. The germline V gene encodes CDR1 PRHDT and CDR2 FYEKMQ (reference sequence). The CDR3 has 16 residues. This CDR3 reads CASSDEYRTGSNEQFF. Here the CDR3 DNA reads TGTGCCAGCAGCGATGAATACAGGACAGGGAGCAATGAGCAGTTCTTC.

This sequence joins TRBV29-1 and TRBJ2-1, with D perhaps matching TRBD1 (5 bases). The germline gives CDR1 SQVTM, CDR2 ANQGSEA. The ends were cut back, 6 bases at V and 12 bases at J, with 6 bases in the middle. The CDR3 is 8 residues long. This CDR3 reads CSVGPQFF. The CDR3, as DNA: TGCAGCGTGGGGCCGCAGTTCTTC.

The genes are TRBV5-6 and TRBJ2-3; D may be TRBD1 (6 bases). The CDR3 loop spans 16 amino acids. From germline, CDR1 is SGHDT and CDR2 YYEEEE. V was shortened by 4 bases and J by 2 bases, with 17 bases between the two germline ends. The CDR3 here is CASSAQLQGITDTQYF. The CDR3 DNA is TGTGCCAGCAGCGCTCAATTACAGGGAATCACAGATACGCAGTATTTT. Looking up the rest from reference TRBV5-6 and TRBJ2-3 gives the full variable domain: DAGVTQSPTHLIKTRGQQVTLRCSPKSGHDTVSWYQQALGQGPQFIFQYYEEEERQRGNFPDRFSGHQFPNYSSELNVNALLLGDSALYLCASSAQLQGITDTQYFGPGTRLTVL.

This rearrangement joins TRBV5-4 to TRBJ1-1; unclear D gene. With 0 bases removed from V and 0 bases from J, the gap between germline ends came to 6 bases. This CDR3 is 14 amino acids long. Germline loops: CDR1 SGHNT, CDR2 YYREEE (reference sequence). The CDR3: CASSLGEVNTEAFF. The CDR3, as DNA: TGTGCCAGCAGCTTGGGGGAAGTGAACACTGAAGCTTTCTTT.

J is TRBJ2-5 and V is TRBV20-1; D uncertain. Germline V lookup: CDR1 DFQATT, CDR2 SNEGSKA (reference sequence). CDR3 length: 11 residues. The CDR3 DNA reads as TGCAGCGCCAGTAGTGCAGAGACCCAGTACTTC. As protein: CSASSAETQYF.

The V call is TRBV29-1, the J call TRBJ1-1; 7 bases are a match to TRBD1. The CDR3 covers 12 residues. CDR1 is SQVTM, CDR2 ANQGSEA, per germline. The ends lost 7 bases at V and 3 bases at J; junction bases unmatched: 5. In DNA form, the CDR3 reads TGCAGCGCCCACAGGGGACACACTGAAGCTTTCTTT. Translated, it gives CSAHRGHTEAFF. Full variable domain (outside the CDR3, taken from reference TRBV29-1 and TRBJ1-1): SAVISQKPSRDICQRGTSLTIQCQVDSQVTMMFWYRQQPGQSLTLIATANQGSEATYESGFVIDKFPISRPNLTFSTLTVSNMSPEDSSIYLCSAHRGHTEAFFGQGTRLTVV.

The J gene is TRBJ2-7, the V gene TRBV15; tentatively, D is TRBD1 (7 bases). V was trimmed by 3 bases and J by 3 bases, leaving 9 bases between them. CDR1 is LNHNV and CDR2 is YYDKDF in the germline V gene (reference sequence). The CDR3 loop spans 13 amino acids. The chain's CDR3 is CATSRQGGYEQYF. The CDR3 DNA is TGTGCCACCAGCAGGCAGGGGGGCTACGAGCAGTACTTC.

V and J are TRBV5-6 and TRBJ1-1; D call uncertain. Trimming removed 6 bases from V and 1 base from J, with 16 bases in between. CDR3 length: 15 amino acids. Germline V gene lookup returns CDR1 SGHDT and CDR2 YYEEEE. CDR3: CASTSLASPNTEAFF. The CDR3 DNA sequence: TGTGCCAGCACCTCCTTGGCATCCCCGAACACTGAAGCTTTCTTT.

The rearrangement uses TRBV6-6 and TRBJ1-1; D is unclear. Deletions cut 6 bases from V and 4 bases from J, with 9 bases between. There are 12 residues in the CDR3. CDR1 and CDR2 (germline): MNHNY, SVGAGI (reference sequence). The CDR3 sequence: CASRVGPTEAFF. The CDR3 bases are TGTGCCAGCAGGGTAGGGCCCACTGAAGCTTTCTTT.

The CDR3: CASSPARITNEKLFF. The CDR3 region has the DNA TGTGCCAGCAGCCCGGCCCGGATAACTAATGAAAAACTGTTTTTT. The rearrangement uses TRBV28 and TRBJ1-4; D not certain. Trimming stripped 6 bases from V and 1 base from J, with 12 bases between. Germline V CDR1 and CDR2: MDHEN, SYDVKM. This CDR3 comprises 15 residues.

The chain employs TRBV27 and TRBJ2-3; 8 bases align to TRBD2. This CDR3 is 18 amino acids long. The J segment lost 3 bases and the V segment lost 6 bases, leaving 17 bases of the junction unmatched. The germline V gene encodes CDR1 MNHEY and CDR2 SMNVEV (reference sequence). The CDR3 region has the DNA TGTGCCAGCAGCCCCCGGGTTGAAGCGGGAGTTGGGACAGATACGCAGTATTTT. As protein: CASSPRVEAGVGTDTQYF.

The chain recombines TRBV29-1 with TRBJ1-1; D uncertain. CDR1 is SQVTM, CDR2 ANQGSEA, per germline. The CDR3 has 12 residues. Trimming removed 8 bases from V and 11 bases from J, with 21 bases in between. The CDR3 DNA sequence: TGCAGCACGAAAGCAGACCGGCGTGGGGCTTTCTTT. Amino acid sequence: CSTKADRRGAFF. Variable domain in full (rest from reference TRBV29-1 and TRBJ1-1): SAVISQKPSRDICQRGTSLTIQCQVDSQVTMMFWYRQQPGQSLTLIATANQGSEATYESGFVIDKFPISRPNLTFSTLTVSNMSPEDSSIYLCSTKADRRGAFFGQGTRLTVV.

V usage is TRBV4-2 and J usage is TRBJ1-3; D perhaps matches TRBD1 (6 bases). The CDR3 extends over 16 amino acids. V lost 0 bases, J lost 3 bases, and 12 bases lay in between. Germline V gives CDR1 LGHNA, CDR2 YNFKEQ. The CDR3 protein is CASSQDGGAGGNTIYF. CDR3 bases: TGTGCCAGCAGCCAAGACGGGGGGGCAGGTGGAAACACCATATATTTT.